The 24 T cell receptor beta chains below come from one sample, sequenced in a study of low-dose radiotherapy and immunotherapy resistance in tumors. Primers targeting TRAV and TRBV primed first-strand cDNA, covering alpha and beta chains. It was with a constant-region primer and a V-primer adapter that TCRs were amplified over around 20 PCR cycles. TCRdb ran MiXCR on the reads and lists one entry per CDR3 protein. The sample has 13,000 to 15,000 distinct CDR3 sequences, roughly 50% seen once. The receptors originated from a human donor with advanced metastatic prostate, ovarian, gallbladder or colorectal cancer (not recorded which). This table probably holds off-target reads from a library built for another chain.

The chain couples TRBV3-1 to TRBJ1-5; 7 positions agree with TRBD1. Germline trimming cut 5 bases from V and 1 base from J; bases unmatched to any gene: 2. The germline V gene has CDR1 LGHDT and CDR2 YNNKEL (reference sequence). The CDR3 is 14 residues long. CDR3 sequence reads: CASSKQGSNQPQHF. As DNA, the CDR3 is TGTGCCAGCAGCAAACAGGGGAGCAATCAGCCCCAGCATTTT.

This clonotype was observed a single time. The chain is built from TRBV27 and TRBJ2-5; no firm D call. The CDR3 covers 14 residues. Trimming left V 1 base short and J 1 base short, with 7 bases between. Germline V lookup: CDR1 MNHEY, CDR2 SMNVEV (reference sequence). In DNA form, the CDR3 reads TGTGCCAGCAGTTTATGGGGATCCCAAGAGACCCAGTACTTC. It translates to CASSLWGSQETQYF.

V usage is TRBV14 and J usage is TRBJ2-5; D is unclear. The CDR3 consists of 13 residues. Germline lookup yields CDR1 SGHDN and CDR2 FVKESK. V lost 0 bases to trimming and J lost 6 bases, with 8 bases between them. CDR3 DNA sequence: TGTGCCAGCAGCCAAGATCTATCCCAGACCCAGTACTTC. Protein sequence: CASSQDLSQTQYF.

This clonotype was seen only a few times. This chain uses TRBV12-3 or TRBV12-4 with TRBJ2-3; unclear D gene. The CDR3 is made up of 13 amino acids. The V gene lost 3 bases and the J gene lost 1 base, with 5 bases spanning the gap. The CDR3 sequence is CASSFFGTDTQYF. CDR3 coding DNA: TGTGCCAGCAGTTTCTTTGGCACAGATACGCAGTATTTT.

The gene calls are TRBV23-1 and TRBJ2-5, with TRBD2 matching 7 bases. TRBV23-1 is assigned to the ORF class and has an uncertain function. The CDR3 length is 14 residues. The junction had 7 bases not matched to a gene; V was cut back by 6 bases and J by 3 bases. The DNA for the CDR3 is TGCGCCAGCAGCACAAGGGCGGGAGAAGAGACCCAGTACTTC. This sequence encodes CASSTRAGEETQYF.

This sequence joins TRBV11-2 and TRBJ2-2; possibly TRBD2 for D (5 bases). This CDR3 has 15 residues. In germline, CDR1 is SGHAT, CDR2 FQNNGV. Trimming took off 0 bases at V and 5 bases at J, with 10 bases between the two ends. Here the CDR3 reads CASSLDLTGTGELFF. As DNA, the CDR3 is TGTGCCAGCAGCTTAGATCTCACGGGAACCGGGGAGCTGTTTTTT.

The chain recombines TRBV11-2 with TRBJ2-7; 7 positions agree with TRBD1. Germline CDR1 and CDR2: SGHAT and FQNNGV. The V segment lost 1 base and the J segment 0 bases; nucleotides outside the gene matches: 12. CDR3 size: 18 residues. The CDR3 here is CASSLGTGFRGPSYEQYF. CDR3 DNA sequence: TGTGCCAGCAGCTTAGGGACAGGATTTAGAGGTCCCTCCTACGAGCAGTACTTC.

The sample holds a few counts of this clonotype. The chain joins TRBV29-1 to TRBJ2-3; the D gene could be TRBD1 or TRBD2 (5 bases each). This CDR3 is built from 15 residues. Trimming removed 7 bases from V and 1 base from J, with 18 bases in between. Germline assignment: CDR1 SQVTM and CDR2 ANQGSEA. CDR3 DNA sequence: TGCAGCGCCCTCGGTGGGACGGGGCGCACAGATACGCAGTATTTT. Translation: CSALGGTGRTDTQYF.

The V and J genes are TRBV29-1 and TRBJ2-7; the D is unclear. The V end lost 3 bases, the J end lost 1 base, and 7 bases lay between the germline ends. Per germline, CDR1 SQVTM and CDR2 ANQGSEA. This CDR3 has 12 amino acids. The CDR3 coding sequence is TGCAGCGTTGATGGCAATTCCTACGAGCAGTACTTC. Amino acid sequence: CSVDGNSYEQYF.

This clonotype was counted between two and nine times. The chain employs TRBV15 and TRBJ1-6; D unclear. CDR1 and CDR2 from the germline V gene are LNHNV and YYDKDF (reference sequence). CDR3 length: 14 amino acids. V was pared by 1 base and J by 5 bases, with 6 bases between. The CDR3 here is CATSRGFNNSPLHF. The CDR3 DNA sequence: TGTGCCACCAGCAGAGGATTTAATAATTCACCCCTCCACTTT.

This clonotype turned up a few times. This sequence joins TRBV20-1 and TRBJ2-5; a possible D gene is TRBD2 (5 bases). The CDR3 is 12 residues long. V dropped 6 bases and J dropped 5 bases, with 13 bases sitting between them. Looked up from germline, CDR1 is DFQATT and CDR2 is SNEGSKA (reference sequence). CDR3 protein: CSAPYGGETQYF. In DNA form, the CDR3 reads TGCAGTGCGCCTTATGGCGGGGAGACCCAGTACTTC.

This CDR3 reads CASSHPGLLNSPLHF. The CDR3 nucleotides read TGTGCCAGCAGCCATCCGGGACTGCTAAATTCACCCCTCCACTTT. This chain uses TRBV3-1 with TRBJ1-6; D possibly corresponds to TRBD1 (5 bases). This CDR3 spans 15 amino acids. Germline CDR1 reads LGHDT; CDR2 reads YNNKEL (reference sequence). The V gene lost 3 bases and the J gene lost 7 bases, with 13 bases spanning the gap.

The chain has TRBV5-1 and TRBJ1-2; possibly TRBD1 for D (5 bases). The germline CDR1 and CDR2 sequences are SGHRS and YFSETQ. There are 14 residues in the CDR3. V lost 0 bases and J 6 bases, leaving 12 bases between the germline ends. The CDR3 is CASSLVARGHGYTF. CDR3 coding DNA: TGCGCCAGCAGCTTGGTTGCAAGGGGTCATGGCTACACCTTC.

This clonotype was detected a few times. For the CDR3, the DNA is TGTGCCTCCCTTATGAGCGACTCCTACAATGAGCAGTTCTTC. Translation gives CASLMSDSYNEQFF. The V gene is TRBV2, the J gene TRBJ2-1, with unresolved D. CDR1 and CDR2 (germline): SNHLY, FYNNEI. Trimming took 11 bases from V and 0 from J, leaving 14 bases between them. This CDR3 comprises 14 residues. Looking up the rest from reference TRBV2 and TRBJ2-1 gives the full variable domain: EPEVTQTPSHQVTQMGQEVILRCVPISNHLYFYWYRQILGQKVEFLVSFYNNEISEKSEIFDDQFSVERPDGSNFTLKIRSTKLEDSAMYFCASLMSDSYNEQFFGPGTRLTVL.

This clonotype occurred once. The rearrangement links TRBV6-8 to TRBJ1-5; 9 bases fit TRBD1. The germline V gene encodes CDR1 MNHGY and CDR2 SAAAGT. The V gene end was trimmed by 6 bases and the J gene end by 9 bases; junction bases not matched to a gene: 9. The length of the CDR3 is 14 residues. DNA of the CDR3: TGTGCCAGCAGGCCCGACAGGGGGTTGCGGCCCCAGCATTTT. Amino acid sequence: CASRPDRGLRPQHF.

Only a few counts were recorded for this clonotype. V is TRBV24-1 and J is TRBJ2-6, with D perhaps matching TRBD1 (6 bases). CDR3 size: 16 residues. Germline V gene lookup returns CDR1 KGHDR and CDR2 SFDVKD. The V end was cut by 3 bases, the J end by 2 bases, with 10 bases between. The CDR3 here is CATSDTGIAGANVLTF. The CDR3 coding sequence is TGTGCCACCAGTGATACAGGGATCGCTGGGGCCAACGTCCTGACTTTC.

This clonotype has just a few counts. The CDR3 region is CSASLQFPHKTVVSGYTF. The CDR3 DNA reads TGCAGCGCTTCCCTTCAATTCCCCCATAAGACAGTTGTCTCTGGCTACACCTTC. The rearrangement uses TRBV29-1 and TRBJ1-2; D is perhaps TRBD1 (5 bases). The V end lost 7 bases, the J end lost 7 bases, and 34 bases lay between the germline ends. The germline gives CDR1 SQVTM, CDR2 ANQGSEA. This CDR3 is 18 amino acids long.

This clonotype turned up a few times. This rearrangement joins TRBV24-1 to TRBJ2-1; D unresolved. Between the trimmed V and J ends, which lost 3 bases and 1 base, there was a span of 9 bases. The CDR3 spans 15 residues. Germline V gives CDR1 KGHDR, CDR2 SFDVKD. The CDR3 protein is CATSDRAISYNEQFF. The CDR3 DNA reads as TGTGCCACCAGTGATAGAGCGATTTCCTACAATGAGCAGTTCTTC.

This clonotype came up a few times. The chain combines TRBV7-2 with TRBJ1-5, with a tentative D call TRBD1 (6 bases). CDR1 is SGHTA, CDR2 FQGNSA, per germline. V shed 5 bases and J shed 0 bases, with 11 bases lying between them. The CDR3 has 15 residues. CDR3 nucleotides: TGTGCCAGCAGCCCACAGGGATATAGCAATCAGCCCCAGCATTTT. Translated: CASSPQGYSNQPQHF. Full variable domain (missing parts from reference TRBV7-2 and TRBJ1-5): GAGVSQSPSNKVTEKGKDVELRCDPISGHTALYWYRQSLGQGLEFLIYFQGNSAPDKSGLPSDRFSAERTGGSVSTLTIQRTQQEDSAVYLCASSPQGYSNQPQHFGDGTRLSIL.

The chain has TRBV2 and TRBJ2-6, with TRBD2 as a possible D gene (5 bases). Trimming stripped 3 bases from V and 0 bases from J, with 6 bases between. The CDR3 sequence is 15 residues long. The germline gives CDR1 SNHLY, CDR2 FYNNEI. The CDR3 nucleotides read TGTGCCAGCAGTGACGGGGTCTCTGGGGCCAACGTCCTGACTTTC. Protein: CASSDGVSGANVLTF.

This clonotype turned up a few times. The V call is TRBV29-1, the J call TRBJ2-3; the D call may be TRBD1 or TRBD2 (5 bases each). Germline-derived CDR1 and CDR2 are SQVTM and ANQGSEA. The CDR3 loop spans 15 amino acids. Between the trimmed V and J ends, which lost 2 bases and 0 bases, there was a span of 12 bases. The CDR3 spells CSVELGERSTDTQYF. The CDR3 DNA sequence: TGCAGCGTTGAACTGGGGGAGCGGAGCACAGATACGCAGTATTTT.

A single count supports this clonotype. This chain links TRBV5-1 with TRBJ2-2; 9 nucleotides line up with TRBD1. Trimming took 4 bases from V and 6 from J; bases not matched to a gene: 4. The CDR3 has 14 amino acids. The germline V gene encodes CDR1 SGHRS and CDR2 YFSETQ. The CDR3 DNA is TGCGCCAGCAGCCCGGGACAGGGCCCCGGGGAGCTGTTTTTT. Residues: CASSPGQGPGELFF.

The rearrangement uses TRBV3-1 and TRBJ1-3; D uncertain. The CDR3 totals 15 residues. The V end lost 5 bases, the J end lost 0 bases, and 11 bases lay between the germline ends. Germline-derived CDR1 and CDR2 are LGHDT and YNNKEL (reference sequence). The CDR3 DNA reads TGTGCCAGCAGCACCTCCGGTGGCTCTGGAAACACCATATATTTT. This encodes CASSTSGGSGNTIYF.

The sample holds a few counts of this clonotype. The chain employs TRBV25-1 and TRBJ1-4; TRBD1 aligns across 7 bases. CDR1 and CDR2 from the germline V gene are MGHDK and SYGVNS. There are 15 residues in the CDR3. V trimming: 4 bases; J trimming: 8 bases; junction bases outside the gene matches: 10. The CDR3 protein is CASSGSDRKGEKLFF. The CDR3 DNA reads TGTGCCAGCAGTGGTTCGGACAGGAAGGGGGAAAAACTGTTTTTT.